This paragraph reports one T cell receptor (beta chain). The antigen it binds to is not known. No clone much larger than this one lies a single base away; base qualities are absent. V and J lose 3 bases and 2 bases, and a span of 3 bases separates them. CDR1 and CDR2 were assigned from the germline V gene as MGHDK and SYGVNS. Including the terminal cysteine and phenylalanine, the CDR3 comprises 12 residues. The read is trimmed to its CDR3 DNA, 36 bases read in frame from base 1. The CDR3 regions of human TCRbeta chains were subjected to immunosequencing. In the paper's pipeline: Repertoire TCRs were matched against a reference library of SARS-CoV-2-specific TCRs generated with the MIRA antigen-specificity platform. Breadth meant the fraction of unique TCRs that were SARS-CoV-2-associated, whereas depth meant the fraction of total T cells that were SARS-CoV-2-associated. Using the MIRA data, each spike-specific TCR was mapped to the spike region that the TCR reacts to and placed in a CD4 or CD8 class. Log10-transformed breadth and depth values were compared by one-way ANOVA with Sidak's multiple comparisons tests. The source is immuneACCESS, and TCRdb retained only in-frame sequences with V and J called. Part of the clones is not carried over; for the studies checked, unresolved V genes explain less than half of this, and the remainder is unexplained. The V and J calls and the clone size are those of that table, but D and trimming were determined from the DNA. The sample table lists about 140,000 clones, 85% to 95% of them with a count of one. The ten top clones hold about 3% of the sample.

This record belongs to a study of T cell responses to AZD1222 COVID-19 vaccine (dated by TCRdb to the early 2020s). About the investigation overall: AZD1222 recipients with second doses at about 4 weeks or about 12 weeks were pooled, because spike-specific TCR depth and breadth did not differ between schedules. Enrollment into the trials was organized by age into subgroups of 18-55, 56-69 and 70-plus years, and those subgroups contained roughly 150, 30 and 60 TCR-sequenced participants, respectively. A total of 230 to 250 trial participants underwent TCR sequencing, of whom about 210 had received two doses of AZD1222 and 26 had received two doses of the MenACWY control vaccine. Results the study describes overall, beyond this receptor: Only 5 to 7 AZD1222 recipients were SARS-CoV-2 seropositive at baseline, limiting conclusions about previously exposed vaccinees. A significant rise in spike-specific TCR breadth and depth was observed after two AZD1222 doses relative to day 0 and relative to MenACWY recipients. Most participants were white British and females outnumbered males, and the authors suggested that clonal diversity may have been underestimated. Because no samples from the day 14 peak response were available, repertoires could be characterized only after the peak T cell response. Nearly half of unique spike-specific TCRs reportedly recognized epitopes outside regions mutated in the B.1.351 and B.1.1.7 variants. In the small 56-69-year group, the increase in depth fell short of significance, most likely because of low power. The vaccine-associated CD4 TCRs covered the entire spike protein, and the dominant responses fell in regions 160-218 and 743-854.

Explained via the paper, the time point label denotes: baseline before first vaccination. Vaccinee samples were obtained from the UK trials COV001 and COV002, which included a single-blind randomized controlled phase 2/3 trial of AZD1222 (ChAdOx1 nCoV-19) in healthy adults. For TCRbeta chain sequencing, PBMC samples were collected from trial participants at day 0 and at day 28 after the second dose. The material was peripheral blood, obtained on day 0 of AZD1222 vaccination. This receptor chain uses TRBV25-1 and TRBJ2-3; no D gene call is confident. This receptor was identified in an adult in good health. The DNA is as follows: TGTGCCAGCAGTGAGTACACAGATACGCAGTATTTT. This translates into CASSEYTDTQYF.